This TCR beta chain stems from a study of shared clonotypes between healthy human individuals. The study, taken as a whole, reports: Donors were few, which limited the genetic and exposure-history diversity represented.

The J segment lost 10 bases and the V segment lost 4 bases, leaving 13 bases of the junction unmatched. The CDR3 contains 15 residues. Germline-derived CDR1 and CDR2 are SGHRS and YFSETQ. The study drew its donors from healthy HIV-negative adults without recent acute infections or vaccinations. The unsorted PBMC sample used ten immunoSEQ deep assay plates. Repertoires were generated with immunoSEQ multiplex PCR, while TCRdb's copy carries only in-frame clones and drops some. Seen here are more than 450,000 clones, about four fifths observed once, and the top ten hold around 13%. Details on this clone: Its specificity is not known.

The clonotype was recovered from a woman between 35 and 50 years old in good health. Some clones in this sample may be carry-over from other donors' samples. The chain recombines TRBV5-1 with TRBJ2-1, with 8 bases aligning to TRBD2. The sample consisted of PBMCs. CDR3 region: CASSPVESRGGEQFF. The CDR3 bases are TGCGCCAGCAGCCCGGTGGAAAGCCGGGGGGGCGAGCAGTTCTTC. Using reference TRBV5-1 and TRBJ2-1 for the parts outside the CDR3, the full variable domain is KAGVTQTPRYLIKTRGQQVTLSCSPISGHRSVSWYQQTPGQGLQFLFEYFSETQRNKGNFPGRFSGRQFSNSRSEMNVSTLELGDSALYLCASSPVESRGGEQFFGPGTRLTVL.